The source of this TCR beta chain is a study of shared clonotypes between healthy human individuals. Libraries were prepared by immunoSEQ multiplex PCR; TCRdb keeps only in-frame clonotypes and omits some of them. The sample lists some 500,000 clones; 96% were seen once. The sequence was collected from a woman in her twenties or thirties in good health. Sequencing was done on a sample of naive CD4+ T cells sorted from blood. Subset denoted: CD45RA+ positively selected.

This CDR3 reads CASSTYEQYF. The CDR3 nucleotides read TGTGCCAGCAGTACCTACGAGCAGTACTTC. The gene calls are TRBV6-1 and TRBJ2-7; D unresolved. The length of the CDR3 is 10 residues. CDR1 is MNHNS, CDR2 SASEGT, per germline. Trimming removed 5 bases at V and 2 bases at J, with 1 base between.